The 20 T cell receptor beta chains below all came from one sample that was sequenced in a study of T cell responses to AZD1222 COVID-19 vaccine. The protocol was immunoSEQ multiplex PCR, while the TCRdb copy is restricted to in-frame clones and leaves out a portion. The sample has 150,000 to 190,000 clones, more than 75% seen once. The sample consisted of peripheral blood, taken 28 days after the second AZD1222 dose. These receptors were taken from an adult who received the AZD1222 COVID-19 vaccine.

This rearrangement joins TRBV14 to TRBJ2-5; no reliable D call. This CDR3 has 14 residues. Looked up from germline, CDR1 is SGHDN and CDR2 is FVKESK. Between the trimmed V and J ends, which lost 4 bases and 2 bases, there was a span of 11 bases. The CDR3 loop is CASSRQGPQETQYF. CDR3 coding DNA: TGTGCCAGCAGCCGACAAGGGCCGCAAGAGACCCAGTACTTC. The whole variable domain, filled in from reference TRBV14 and TRBJ2-5, reads EAGVTQFPSHSVIEKGQTVTLRCDPISGHDNLYWYRRVMGKEIKFLLHFVKESKQDESGMPNNRFLAERTGGTYSTLKVQPAELEDSGVYFCASSRQGPQETQYFGPGTRLLVL.

The chain recombines TRBV27 with TRBJ1-5; D not certain. The CDR3 length is 12 residues. Germline V CDR1 and CDR2: MNHEY, SMNVEV (reference sequence). V shed 4 bases and J shed 7 bases, with 8 bases lying between them. The CDR3 DNA reads TGTGCCAGCAGTTCCCAAGGGCAGCCCCAGCATTTT. Amino acids: CASSSQGQPQHF.

J is TRBJ2-1 and V is TRBV9; D not certain. CDR3 length: 15 residues. Germline-derived CDR1 and CDR2 are SGDLS and YYNGEE. Trimming left V 0 bases short and J 6 bases short, with 13 bases between. The CDR3 region is CASSVEGSAFNEQFF. CDR3 DNA: TGTGCCAGCAGCGTAGAGGGTTCCGCCTTCAATGAGCAGTTCTTC.

This chain connects TRBV28 to TRBJ1-6; 7 nucleotides match TRBD1. CDR1 is MDHEN, CDR2 SYDVKM, per germline. There are 15 residues in the CDR3. V dropped 2 bases and J dropped 10; count of bases not matched to a gene: 8. The CDR3, as DNA: TGTGCCAGCAGTTTAGGGCAGGGGGTAGGGTCACCCCTCCACTTT. Translating gives CASSLGQGVGSPLHF.

This chain joins TRBV29-1 and TRBJ2-1; 7 bases align to TRBD2. V lost 3 bases to trimming and J lost 0 bases; unmatched junction nucleotides: 8. The V gene's germline CDR1 is SQVTM and CDR2 ANQGSEA. This CDR3 comprises 16 residues. The CDR3 loop is CSVEDSGLVSYNEQFF. The CDR3, as DNA: TGCAGCGTTGAGGACTCTGGACTAGTCTCCTACAATGAGCAGTTCTTC.

V is TRBV4-3 and J is TRBJ2-3, with TRBD2 matching 10 bases. The V segment lost 1 base and the J segment 1 base; nucleotides outside the gene matches: 5. Germline assignment: CDR1 LGHNA and CDR2 YSLEER. The CDR3 covers 17 residues. The CDR3 sequence is CASSQGLTSGGTDTQYF. CDR3 in DNA: TGCGCCAGCAGCCAAGGACTAACTAGCGGGGGCACAGATACGCAGTATTTT.

V usage is TRBV5-1 and J usage is TRBJ1-6; 7 positions agree with TRBD1. In germline, CDR1 is SGHRS, CDR2 YFSETQ. The V gene end was trimmed by 4 bases and the J gene end by 0 bases; junction bases not matched to a gene: 7. The CDR3 consists of 17 residues. As DNA, the CDR3 is TGCGCCAGCAGCCCCACGACAGGGAGCTCCTATAATTCACCCCTCCACTTT. Protein product: CASSPTTGSSYNSPLHF.

The V and J genes are TRBV2 and TRBJ1-4; the D gene is possibly TRBD1 (5 bases). The CDR3 runs 12 residues. Per the germline V gene, CDR1 is SNHLY and CDR2 is FYNNEI. V lost 9 bases to trimming and J lost 7 bases, with 12 bases between them. CDR3 DNA sequence: TGTGCCAGTGGGGCAGACAGTGAAAAACTGTTTTTT. Its protein product is CASGADSEKLFF.

This clone was observed a single time. The chain links TRBV7-9 to TRBJ1-3; tentatively, D is TRBD1 (6 bases). The V gene's germline CDR1 is SEHNR and CDR2 FQNEAQ (reference sequence). V lost 5 bases to trimming and J lost 7 bases, with 21 bases between them. There are 16 residues in the CDR3. DNA of the CDR3: TGTGCCAGCAGCCTTGGGACACTAAGGGATTCGAACACCATATATTTT. As protein: CASSLGTLRDSNTIYF.

The rearrangement links TRBV27 to TRBJ1-5, with 9 bases fitting TRBD1. V shed 3 bases and J 4 bases; nucleotides not matched to a gene: 7. The CDR3 extends over 16 amino acids. Per the germline V gene, CDR1 is MNHEY and CDR2 is SMNVEV (reference sequence). The CDR3 sequence: CASSLQGQGGNQPQHF. CDR3 DNA sequence: TGTGCCAGCAGTTTGCAGGGACAGGGTGGTAATCAGCCCCAGCATTTT.

The CDR3 sequence is CASSVDPRVVADTQYF. The CDR3 nucleotides read TGTGCCAGCAGCGTAGATCCTAGAGTTGTTGCAGATACGCAGTATTTT. The rearrangement links TRBV9 to TRBJ2-3, with D hard to call. The CDR3 sequence is 16 residues long. Germline assignment: CDR1 SGDLS and CDR2 YYNGEE. The V gene lost 0 bases and the J gene lost 4 bases, with 15 bases spanning the gap.

This clone was observed a single time. The genes are TRBV28 and TRBJ1-2, with D uncertain. Germline lookup yields CDR1 MDHEN and CDR2 SYDVKM. CDR3 size: 14 residues. Deletions cut 8 bases from V and 7 bases from J, with 20 bases between. This chain's CDR3 is CASARRSGSFGYTF. The CDR3 nucleotides read TGTGCCAGCGCCCGCCGGTCGGGGAGCTTTGGCTACACCTTC.

The chain has TRBV6-2 or TRBV6-3 and TRBJ2-7, with D perhaps matching TRBD2 (6 bases). V lost 2 bases and J 3 bases, leaving 14 bases between the germline ends. Looked up from germline, CDR1 is MNHEY and CDR2 is SVGEGT. This CDR3 spans 15 amino acids. The CDR3 loop is CASSYSGPRDYEQYF. In nucleotides, the CDR3 is TGTGCCAGCAGTTACAGCGGGCCTAGGGACTACGAGCAGTACTTC.

This chain connects TRBV5-4 to TRBJ2-1; 7 nucleotides align to TRBD1. Per the germline V gene, CDR1 is SGHNT and CDR2 is YYREEE (reference sequence). Germline trimming cut 6 bases from V and 7 bases from J; bases unmatched to any gene: 10. The CDR3 totals 14 residues. The chain's CDR3 is CASTPGGGRNEQFF. DNA of the CDR3: TGTGCCAGCACCCCAGGGGGTGGGAGAAATGAGCAGTTCTTC.

The rearrangement links TRBV2 to TRBJ1-5; D is perhaps TRBD1 (5 bases). The CDR3 extends over 13 amino acids. Germline V CDR1 and CDR2: SNHLY, FYNNEI. V lost 5 bases and J 6 bases, leaving 11 bases between the germline ends. CDR3 sequence: CASSMQGGQPQHF. The CDR3, as DNA: TGTGCCAGCAGTATGCAGGGAGGTCAGCCCCAGCATTTT.

CDR3 loop: CSVAPGQASMATEAFF. CDR3 DNA: TGCAGCGTCGCTCCGGGACAGGCTTCTATGGCCACTGAAGCTTTCTTT. The V call is TRBV29-1, the J call TRBJ1-1; 8 bases agree with TRBD1. The germline V gene has CDR1 SQVTM and CDR2 ANQGSEA. The CDR3 covers 16 residues. The J segment lost 4 bases and the V segment lost 6 bases, leaving 16 bases of the junction unmatched.

This clone appeared a single time. The chain couples TRBV6-5 to TRBJ2-1; D is undetermined. Germline V gene lookup returns CDR1 MNHEY and CDR2 SVGAGI. This CDR3 comprises 12 residues. V lost 5 bases, J lost 9 bases, and 11 bases lay in between. This chain's CDR3 is CASSSQRSEQFF. CDR3 nucleotide sequence: TGTGCCAGCAGTAGTCAAAGGAGTGAGCAGTTCTTC.

This clone showed up just a few times. This sequence joins TRBV24-1 and TRBJ2-1; D is tentatively TRBD1 or TRBD2 (6 bases each). Germline CDR1 and CDR2: KGHDR and SFDVKD. The CDR3 is 15 amino acids. Between the trimmed V and J ends, which lost 3 bases and 10 bases, there was a span of 18 bases. CDR3 bases: TGTGCCACCAGTGATCATGCAGGGGTCCGGGGGGAGCAGTTCTTC. It is translated as CATSDHAGVRGEQFF.

The V call is TRBV5-4, the J call TRBJ2-7; TRBD1 matches at 9 bases. Looked up from germline, CDR1 is SGHNT and CDR2 is YYREEE (reference sequence). With V trimmed by 4 bases and J by 4 bases, 6 bases remained unmatched. The CDR3 runs to 14 residues. The CDR3 here is CASSPGQGRYEQYF. CDR3 nucleotides: TGTGCCAGCAGCCCCGGACAGGGGCGATACGAGCAGTACTTC. Drawing the rest from reference TRBV5-4 and TRBJ2-7, the complete variable domain is ETGVTQSPTHLIKTRGQQVTLRCSSQSGHNTVSWYQQALGQGPQFIFQYYREEENGRGNFPPRFSGLQFPNYSSELNVNALELDDSALYLCASSPGQGRYEQYFGPGTRLTVT.

As regards this clone: Other DNA sequences in this specimen translate into the identical CDR3. The chain couples TRBV5-1 to TRBJ2-1, with 15 bases matching TRBD2. This CDR3 is 17 amino acids long. The ends lost 4 bases at V and 0 bases at J; junction bases unmatched: 2. CDR1 is SGHRS, CDR2 YFSETQ, per germline. CDR3 sequence (DNA): TGCGCCAGCAGCCTGGGACTAGCGGGAGGCTCCTACAATGAGCAGTTCTTC. As protein: CASSLGLAGGSYNEQFF.